This T cell receptor beta chain stems from a study of kidney transplant recipient with SARS-CoV-2 infection. Germline assignment: CDR1 MGHRA and CDR2 YSYEKL. The CDR3 contains 15 residues. Trimming cost V 1 base and J 2 bases, with 12 bases left between them. TCRdb reprocessed the reads via MiXCR and lists one record per CDR3 protein. This table holds 200,000 to 300,000 distinct CDR3 sequences, more than 25% found once. This clonotype was counted many times. The receptor was derived from a male patient between 25 and 39 years old who had COVID-19 and was a kidney transplant recipient. T cells may partly derive from the graft donor. The sequenced sample was a blood sample, obtained at baseline and on roughly day 120 from a kidney transplant recipient. The rearrangement joins TRBV4-1 to TRBJ2-7; possible D gene TRBD1, 6 bases. In DNA form, the CDR3 reads TGCGCCAGCAGCCAAGCCAGCGACAGGACCTACGAGCAGTACTTC. This translates into CASSQASDRTYEQYF.